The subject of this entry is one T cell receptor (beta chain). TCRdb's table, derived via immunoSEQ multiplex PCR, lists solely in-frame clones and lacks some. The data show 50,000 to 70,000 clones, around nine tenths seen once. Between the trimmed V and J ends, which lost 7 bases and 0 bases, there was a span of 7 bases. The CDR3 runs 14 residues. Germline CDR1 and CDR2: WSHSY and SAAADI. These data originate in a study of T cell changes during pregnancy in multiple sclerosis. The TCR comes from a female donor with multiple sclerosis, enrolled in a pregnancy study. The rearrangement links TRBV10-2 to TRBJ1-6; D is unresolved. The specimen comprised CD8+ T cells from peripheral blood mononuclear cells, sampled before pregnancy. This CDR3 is CASTVSSYNSPLHF. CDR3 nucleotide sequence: TGCGCCAGCACCGTTAGCTCCTATAATTCACCCCTCCACTTT.